This entry features one TCR beta chain sequence. The antigen remains unidentified. In germline, CDR1 is SGHKS, CDR2 YYEKEE (reference sequence). The CDR3 is 16 amino acids. Trimming cost V 2 bases and J 4 bases, with 16 bases left between them. These data belong to a study of T-cell memory formation after mild COVID-19. Study details: Largely donor-specific sequence clusters came from a couple of donors. Overall study results and limits: CD4+ clones that contracted lay mainly in CM and EM; CD8+ ones lay in EMRA. There was a balanced CD4/CD8 profile in clones contracting day 15 to 85, and later expanders leaned CD4+.

TCRdb re-called the 5' RACE reads through MiXCR, storing one row per CDR3 protein. Of approximately 200,000 distinct CDR3 sequences in the sample, approximately 16% were seen once. V is TRBV5-5 and J is TRBJ2-1; a possible D gene is TRBD2 (6 bases). Sequenced input: PBMCs or a T cell subset sorted from them (not recorded which). This clonotype originated in an adult woman who had mild COVID-19 (a few samples of this study predate the infection). Cell type and time point are not known. CDR3 loop: CASSLTSTRGYNEQFF. In DNA form, the CDR3 reads TGTGCCAGCAGCTTAACTTCGACTAGAGGATACAATGAGCAGTTCTTC.